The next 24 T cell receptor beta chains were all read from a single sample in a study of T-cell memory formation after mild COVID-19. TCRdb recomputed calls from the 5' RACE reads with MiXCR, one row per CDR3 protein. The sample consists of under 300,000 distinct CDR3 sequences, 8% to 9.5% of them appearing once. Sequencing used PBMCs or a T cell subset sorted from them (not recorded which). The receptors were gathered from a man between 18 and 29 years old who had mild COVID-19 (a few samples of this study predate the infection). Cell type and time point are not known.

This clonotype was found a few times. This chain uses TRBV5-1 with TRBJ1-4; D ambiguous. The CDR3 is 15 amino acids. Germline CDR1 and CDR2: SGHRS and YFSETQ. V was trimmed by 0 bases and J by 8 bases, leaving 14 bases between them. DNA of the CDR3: TGCGCCAGCAGCTTGGGCCCGTCCCCTGAGGAAAAACTGTTTTTT. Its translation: CASSLGPSPEEKLFF.

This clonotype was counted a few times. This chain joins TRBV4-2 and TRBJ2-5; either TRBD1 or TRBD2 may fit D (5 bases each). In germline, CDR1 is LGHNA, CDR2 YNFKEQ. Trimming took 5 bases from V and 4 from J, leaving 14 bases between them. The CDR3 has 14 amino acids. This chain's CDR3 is CASSSGSLRETQYF. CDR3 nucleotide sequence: TGTGCCAGCAGCTCAGGGAGCTTAAGAGAGACCCAGTACTTC.

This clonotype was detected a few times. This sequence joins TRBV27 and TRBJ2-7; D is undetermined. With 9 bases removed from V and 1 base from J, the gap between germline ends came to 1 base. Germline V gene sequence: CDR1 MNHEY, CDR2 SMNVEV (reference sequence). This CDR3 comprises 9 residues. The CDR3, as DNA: TGTGCCAGGTCCTACGAGCAGTACGTC. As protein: CARSYEQYV.

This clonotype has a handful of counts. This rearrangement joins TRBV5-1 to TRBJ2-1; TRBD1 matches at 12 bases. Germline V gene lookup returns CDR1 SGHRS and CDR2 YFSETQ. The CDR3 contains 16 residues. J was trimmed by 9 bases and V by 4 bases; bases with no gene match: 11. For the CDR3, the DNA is TGCGCCAGCAGCCCGACCTCCGGGACAGGGGGCTTTGAGCAGTTCTTC. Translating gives CASSPTSGTGGFEQFF.

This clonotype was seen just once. The CDR3 is CASSASPQGAYEQYF. Written as DNA, the CDR3 is TGTGCCAGCAGCGCGAGCCCTCAGGGGGCCTACGAGCAGTACTTC. The chain has TRBV9 and TRBJ2-7, with 7 bases aligning to TRBD1. V was clipped by 3 bases and J by 2 bases; unmatched bases: 8. This CDR3 spans 15 amino acids. Germline-derived CDR1 and CDR2 are SGDLS and YYNGEE.

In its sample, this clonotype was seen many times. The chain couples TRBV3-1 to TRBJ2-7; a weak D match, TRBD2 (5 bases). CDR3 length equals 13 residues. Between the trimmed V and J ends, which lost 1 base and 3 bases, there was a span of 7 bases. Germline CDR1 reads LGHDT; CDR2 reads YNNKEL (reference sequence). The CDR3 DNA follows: TGTGCCAGCAGCCAAGGAGGGTACTACGAGCAGTACTTC. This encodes CASSQGGYYEQYF.

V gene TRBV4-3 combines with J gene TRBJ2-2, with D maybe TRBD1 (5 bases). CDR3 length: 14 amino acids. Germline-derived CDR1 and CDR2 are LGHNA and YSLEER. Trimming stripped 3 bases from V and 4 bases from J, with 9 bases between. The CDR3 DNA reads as TGCGCCAGCAGCCACAGGGTGGGCACCGGGGAGCTGTTTTTT. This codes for CASSHRVGTGELFF.

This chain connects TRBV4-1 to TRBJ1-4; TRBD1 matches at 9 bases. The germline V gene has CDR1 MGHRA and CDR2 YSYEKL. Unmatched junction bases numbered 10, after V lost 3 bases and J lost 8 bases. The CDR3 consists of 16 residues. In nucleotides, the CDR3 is TGCGCCAGCAGCCAGGGAAACAGGGGGCGCAAGGAAAAACTGTTTTTT. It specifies CASSQGNRGRKEKLFF.

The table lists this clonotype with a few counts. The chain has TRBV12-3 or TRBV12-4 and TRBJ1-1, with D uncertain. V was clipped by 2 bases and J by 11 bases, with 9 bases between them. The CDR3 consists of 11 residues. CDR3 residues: CASSLLFDAFF. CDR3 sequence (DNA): TGTGCCAGCAGTTTACTTTTTGATGCTTTCTTT.

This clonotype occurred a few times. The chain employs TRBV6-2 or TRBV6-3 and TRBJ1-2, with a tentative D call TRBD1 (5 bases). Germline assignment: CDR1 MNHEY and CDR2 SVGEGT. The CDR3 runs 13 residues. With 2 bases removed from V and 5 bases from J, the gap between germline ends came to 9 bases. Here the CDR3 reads CASSYQGSYGYTF. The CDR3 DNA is TGTGCCAGCAGTTACCAGGGTTCGTATGGCTACACCTTC.

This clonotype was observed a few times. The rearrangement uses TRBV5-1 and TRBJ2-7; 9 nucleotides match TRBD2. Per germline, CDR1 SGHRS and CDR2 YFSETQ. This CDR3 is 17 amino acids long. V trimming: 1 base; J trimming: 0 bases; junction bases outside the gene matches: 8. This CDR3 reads CASSLYGSGGPSYEQYF. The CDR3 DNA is TGCGCCAGCAGCTTGTATGGTAGCGGGGGCCCCTCCTACGAGCAGTACTTC. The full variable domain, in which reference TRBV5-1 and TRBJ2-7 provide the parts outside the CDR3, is KAGVTQTPRYLIKTRGQQVTLSCSPISGHRSVSWYQQTPGQGLQFLFEYFSETQRNKGNFPGRFSGRQFSNSRSEMNVSTLELGDSALYLCASSLYGSGGPSYEQYFGPGTRLTVT.

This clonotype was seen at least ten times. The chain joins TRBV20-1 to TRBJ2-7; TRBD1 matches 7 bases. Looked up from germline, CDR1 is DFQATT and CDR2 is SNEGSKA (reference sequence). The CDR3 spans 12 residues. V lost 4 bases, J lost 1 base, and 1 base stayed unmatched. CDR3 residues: CSAMGQSYEQYF. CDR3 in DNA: TGCAGTGCTATGGGACAGTCCTACGAGCAGTACTTC.

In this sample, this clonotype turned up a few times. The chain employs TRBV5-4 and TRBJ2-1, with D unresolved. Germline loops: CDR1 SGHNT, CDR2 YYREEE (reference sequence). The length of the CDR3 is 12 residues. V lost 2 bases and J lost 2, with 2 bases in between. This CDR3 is CASSLPYNEQFF. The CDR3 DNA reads TGTGCCAGCAGCTTACCCTACAATGAGCAGTTCTTC. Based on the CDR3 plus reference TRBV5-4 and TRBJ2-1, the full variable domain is ETGVTQSPTHLIKTRGQQVTLRCSSQSGHNTVSWYQQALGQGPQFIFQYYREEENGRGNFPPRFSGLQFPNYSSELNVNALELDDSALYLCASSLPYNEQFFGPGTRLTVL.

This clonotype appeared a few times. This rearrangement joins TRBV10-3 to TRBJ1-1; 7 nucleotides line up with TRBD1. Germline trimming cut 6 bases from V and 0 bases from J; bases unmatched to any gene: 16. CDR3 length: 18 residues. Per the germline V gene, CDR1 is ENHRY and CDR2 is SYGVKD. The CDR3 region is CAIRSYLRAGGMNTEAFF. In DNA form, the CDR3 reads TGTGCCATCAGGTCGTATCTTAGGGCAGGGGGTATGAACACTGAAGCTTTCTTT.

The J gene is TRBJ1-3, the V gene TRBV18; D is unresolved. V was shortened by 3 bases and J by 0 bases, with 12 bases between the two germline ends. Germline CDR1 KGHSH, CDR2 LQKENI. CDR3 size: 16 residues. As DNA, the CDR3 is TGTGCCAGCTCACCTTCGCAGGTCAGCTCTGGAAACACCATATATTTT. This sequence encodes CASSPSQVSSGNTIYF.

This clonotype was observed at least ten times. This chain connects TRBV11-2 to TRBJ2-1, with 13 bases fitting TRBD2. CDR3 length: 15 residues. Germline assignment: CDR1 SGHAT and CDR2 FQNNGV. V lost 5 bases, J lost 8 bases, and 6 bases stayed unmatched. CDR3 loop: CASSLGLAGADEQFF. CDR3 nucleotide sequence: TGTGCCAGCAGCCTCGGACTAGCGGGGGCCGATGAGCAGTTCTTC.

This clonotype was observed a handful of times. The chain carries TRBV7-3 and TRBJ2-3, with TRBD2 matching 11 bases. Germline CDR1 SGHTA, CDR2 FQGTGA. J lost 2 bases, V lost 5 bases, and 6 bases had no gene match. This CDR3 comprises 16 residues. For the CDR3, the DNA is TGTGCCAGCAGCATAGGACTAGCGGGTTTCACAGATACGCAGTATTTT. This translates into CASSIGLAGFTDTQYF. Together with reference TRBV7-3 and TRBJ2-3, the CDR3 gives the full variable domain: GAGVSQTPSNKVTEKGKYVELRCDPISGHTALYWYRQSLGQGPEFLIYFQGTGAADDSGLPNDRFFAVRPEGSVSTLKIQRTERGDSAVYLCASSIGLAGFTDTQYFGPGTRLTVL.

The CDR3 spells CAWRRVNTEAFF. As DNA, the CDR3 is TGTGCCTGGAGGAGAGTGAACACTGAAGCTTTCTTT. This chain joins TRBV30 and TRBJ1-1, with D unresolved. Trimming left V 3 bases short and J 0 bases short, with 5 bases between. In germline, CDR1 is GTSNPN, CDR2 SVGIG (reference sequence). The CDR3 consists of 12 residues.

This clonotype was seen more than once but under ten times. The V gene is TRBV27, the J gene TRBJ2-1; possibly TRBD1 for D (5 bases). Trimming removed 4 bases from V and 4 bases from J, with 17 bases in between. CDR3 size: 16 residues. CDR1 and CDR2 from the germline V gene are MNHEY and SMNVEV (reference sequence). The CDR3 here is CASSSNGHPQYNEQFF. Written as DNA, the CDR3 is TGTGCCAGCAGTTCGAACGGACACCCACAATACAATGAGCAGTTCTTC.

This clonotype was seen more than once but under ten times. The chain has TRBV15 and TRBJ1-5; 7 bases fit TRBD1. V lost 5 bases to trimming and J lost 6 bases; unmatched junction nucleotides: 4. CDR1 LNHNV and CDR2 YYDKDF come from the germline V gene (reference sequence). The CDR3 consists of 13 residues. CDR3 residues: CATSRQGGQPQHF. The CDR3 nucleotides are TGTGCCACCAGCCGGCAGGGGGGTCAGCCCCAGCATTTT.

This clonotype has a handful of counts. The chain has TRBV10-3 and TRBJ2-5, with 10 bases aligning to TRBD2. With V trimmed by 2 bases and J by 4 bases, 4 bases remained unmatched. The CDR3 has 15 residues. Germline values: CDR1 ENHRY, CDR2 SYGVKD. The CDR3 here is CAISEALAGLETQYF. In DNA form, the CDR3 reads TGTGCCATCAGTGAGGCACTAGCGGGGTTAGAGACCCAGTACTTC.

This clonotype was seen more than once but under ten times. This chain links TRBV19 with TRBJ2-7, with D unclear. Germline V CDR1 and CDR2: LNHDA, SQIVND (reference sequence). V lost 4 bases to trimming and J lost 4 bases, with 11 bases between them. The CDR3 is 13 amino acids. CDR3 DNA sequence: TGTGCCAGTAGTACGGACGGAGCTTACGAGCAGTACTTC. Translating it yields CASSTDGAYEQYF.

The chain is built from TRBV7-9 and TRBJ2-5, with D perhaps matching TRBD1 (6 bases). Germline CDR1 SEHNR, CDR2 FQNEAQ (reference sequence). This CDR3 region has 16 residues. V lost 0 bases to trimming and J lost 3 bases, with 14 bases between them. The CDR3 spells CASSLAGQGSEETQYF. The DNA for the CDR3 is TGTGCCAGCAGCTTAGCGGGGCAGGGGAGTGAAGAGACCCAGTACTTC.

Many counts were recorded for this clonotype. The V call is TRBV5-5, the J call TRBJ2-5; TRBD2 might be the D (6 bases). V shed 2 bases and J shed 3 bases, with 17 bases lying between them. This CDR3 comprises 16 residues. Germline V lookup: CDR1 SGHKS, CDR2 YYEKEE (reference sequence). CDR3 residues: CASSFFLLGGKETQYF. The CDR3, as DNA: TGTGCCAGCAGCTTTTTTCTCCTTGGGGGGAAAGAGACCCAGTACTTC.